This T cell receptor beta chain was found in a study of OX40 agonist ivuxolimab in advanced cancers. The overall study: The study treated patients with ivuxolimab, an agonistic anti-OX40 (CD134) antibody. From roughly 23 to 85 years was the age range, with a mean of 60 years, and about 83% were male. Study-wide findings and caveats: The authors also found low normalized T-cell clonal expansion in some nonresponders. Mean expanded clone counts were higher in CD8+ than CD4+ T cells.

Only in-frame clones appear in the TCRdb table, and some are missing; sequencing was by immunoSEQ multiplex PCR. Of about 46,000 clones detected, about 89% appear once; the ten largest clones hold 12%. CDR3 length equals 15 residues. V was cut by 0 bases and J by 5 bases, with 15 bases left in between. Germline values: CDR1 GTSNPN, CDR2 SVGIG (reference sequence). Concerning this clone itself: Its cognate antigen is unknown.

This chain links TRBV30 with TRBJ2-3; D ambiguous. Sequencing used CD4+ or CD8+ T cells sorted from blood, obtained in a trial of the OX40 agonist ivuxolimab. The TCR sequence derives from an adult with an advanced solid tumor such as melanoma, head and neck, liver or kidney cancer. The CDR3 nucleotides read TGTGCCTGGAGTGTATCATCGTGGAGTGGAGATACGCAGTATTTT. Protein sequence: CAWSVSSWSGDTQYF.